One sample yielded the 28 T cell receptor beta chains listed below, sequenced in a study of Tregs in tolerant kidney transplant recipients. Method: immunoSEQ multiplex PCR; TCRdb's copy keeps in-frame clones and lacks some. In the table there are about 120,000 clones, roughly 92% of which are singletons. Material for sequencing was CD4+ T cells from blood. These receptors were obtained from a human donor in good health.

The chain uses TRBV2 and TRBJ2-5, with D possibly called TRBD1 or TRBD2 (5 bases each). This CDR3 has 12 residues. V lost 6 bases to trimming and J lost 4 bases, with 9 bases between them. The germline V gene has CDR1 SNHLY and CDR2 FYNNEI. The CDR3 region has the DNA TGTGCCAGCAGCACCGGGACAGAGACCCAGTACTTC. This translates into CASSTGTETQYF.

With respect to this clone: The junction does not match germline at one end; this may be a read error. The V and J genes are TRBV5-1 and TRBJ1-1; D unclear. The CDR3 length is 16 residues. Germline V gene sequence: CDR1 SGHRS, CDR2 YFSETQ. The CDR3 DNA sequence: TGCGCCAGCAGCTTGGCGGTGGCGCAGATTAACACGGAAGCTTTCTTT. The encoded protein is CASSLAVAQINTEAFF.

The rearrangement uses TRBV5-6 and TRBJ2-5, with 13 bases matching TRBD2. Germline lookup yields CDR1 SGHDT and CDR2 YYEEEE. Trimming removed 0 bases from V and 1 base from J; junction bases left unmatched: 6. CDR3 length: 18 amino acids. DNA of the CDR3: TGTGCCAGCAGCTTGGCCTTGACTAGCGGGGGGTCCCAAGAGACCCAGTACTTC. Translation gives CASSLALTSGGSQETQYF.

A note on this clone: This same CDR3 is encoded by further DNA sequences in the sample. This chain connects TRBV30 to TRBJ2-3; D gene unclear. Between the trimmed V and J ends, which lost 2 bases and 6 bases, there was a span of 6 bases. There are 11 residues in the CDR3. Per the germline V gene, CDR1 is GTSNPN and CDR2 is SVGIG (reference sequence). The CDR3 is CAWSSVDTQYF. The CDR3 nucleotides read TGTGCCTGGAGTTCCGTGGATACGCAGTATTTT.

The chain links TRBV6-4 to TRBJ1-4, with D possibly matching TRBD1 (5 bases). V was cut by 6 bases and J by 3 bases, with 14 bases left in between. Per the germline V gene, CDR1 is MRHNA and CDR2 is SNTAGT. This CDR3 has 15 residues. The CDR3: CASRPLGGSNEKLFF. The DNA of the CDR3 is TGTGCCAGCAGACCCCTCGGGGGGTCTAATGAAAAACTGTTTTTT.

This clone appeared a few times. V is TRBV7-9 and J is TRBJ1-2; no firm D call. V dropped 5 bases and J dropped 12 bases, with 19 bases sitting between them. The CDR3 loop spans 13 amino acids. Looked up from germline, CDR1 is SEHNR and CDR2 is FQNEAQ (reference sequence). CDR3 amino acids: CASSLDTTSHNTF. The CDR3 DNA sequence: TGTGCCAGCAGCCTAGACACGACCTCTCATAACACCTTC.

The chain joins TRBV27 to TRBJ2-1; D call uncertain. The CDR3 runs 17 residues. CDR1 and CDR2 (germline): MNHEY, SMNVEV (reference sequence). Trimming cost V 0 bases and J 3 bases, with 15 bases left between them. The CDR3 nucleotides read TGTGCCAGCAGTTTATCCCGCCCCGGGTCCCGCTACAATGAGCAGTTCTTC. This translates into CASSLSRPGSRYNEQFF.

The rearrangement joins TRBV4-1 to TRBJ2-3; 11 nucleotides agree with TRBD2. With V trimmed by 2 bases and J by 0 bases, 4 bases remained unmatched. Germline CDR1 MGHRA, CDR2 YSYEKL. The CDR3 has 17 amino acids. The CDR3 nucleotides read TGCGCCAGCAGCCAACCTACTAGCGGGGGAAGCACAGATACGCAGTATTTT. Its protein is CASSQPTSGGSTDTQYF.

The V call is TRBV5-5, the J call TRBJ2-5; D uncertain. CDR1 SGHKS and CDR2 YYEKEE come from the germline V gene (reference sequence). This CDR3 has 14 amino acids. Trimming stripped 2 bases from V and 5 bases from J, with 13 bases between. CDR3 nucleotide sequence: TGTGCCAGCAGCTTCGCGGACGCTGTGGAGACCCAGTACTTC. This gives the protein CASSFADAVETQYF.

The J gene is TRBJ1-4, the V gene TRBV7-2; no clear D. The CDR3 runs 16 residues. V was pared by 1 base and J by 3 bases, with 12 bases between. Germline V gene data show CDR1 as SGHTA and CDR2 as FQGNSA. CDR3 in DNA: TGTGCCAGCAGCTTAGTTCCTTACAGAGCTAATGAAAAACTGTTTTTT. Translation gives CASSLVPYRANEKLFF.

This CDR3 reads CASSLRVPQETQYF. As DNA, the CDR3 is TGTGCCAGCAGCTTACGGGTGCCTCAAGAGACCCAGTACTTC. The rearrangement joins TRBV7-6 to TRBJ2-5; D is undetermined. Trimming took 2 bases from V and 2 from J, leaving 9 bases between them. The CDR3 totals 14 residues. Germline CDR1 SGHVS, CDR2 FNYEAQ.

The rearrangement uses TRBV2 and TRBJ1-2, with D tentatively TRBD1 (6 bases). The CDR3 sequence is 14 residues long. Trimming left V 3 bases short and J 2 bases short, with 10 bases between. Germline V gene data show CDR1 as SNHLY and CDR2 as FYNNEI. The chain's CDR3 is CASSEGRGNYGYTF. Here the CDR3 DNA reads TGTGCCAGCAGTGAGGGCAGGGGAAACTATGGCTACACCTTC. The full variable domain, its missing parts supplied by reference TRBV2 and TRBJ1-2, is EPEVTQTPSHQVTQMGQEVILRCVPISNHLYFYWYRQILGQKVEFLVSFYNNEISEKSEIFDDQFSVERPDGSNFTLKIRSTKLEDSAMYFCASSEGRGNYGYTFGSGTRLTVV.

In this sample, this clone turned up once. The rearrangement uses TRBV29-1 and TRBJ1-1, with D unclear. V was shortened by 6 bases and J by 4 bases, with 12 bases between the two germline ends. CDR1 is SQVTM, CDR2 ANQGSEA, per germline. The CDR3 spans 12 residues. The CDR3 bases are TGCAGCGTCCAACCCACACCCACTGAAGCTTTCTTT. The encoded protein is CSVQPTPTEAFF.

The chain links TRBV18 to TRBJ2-1, with D perhaps matching TRBD1 (6 bases). The CDR3 loop spans 17 amino acids. The V end was cut by 2 bases, the J end by 4 bases, with 18 bases between. Germline V lookup: CDR1 KGHSH, CDR2 LQKENI. CDR3 amino acids: CASSPYQTGPPYNEQFF. The CDR3 DNA sequence: TGTGCCAGCTCACCATACCAAACAGGGCCCCCATACAATGAGCAGTTCTTC.

This chain uses TRBV5-4 with TRBJ2-7; D might be TRBD2 (5 bases). The germline V gene has CDR1 SGHNT and CDR2 YYREEE (reference sequence). V was pared by 0 bases and J by 0 bases, with 16 bases between. The CDR3 loop spans 17 amino acids. The CDR3 DNA is TGTGCCAGCAGCTTGGTCTTCCGCGGGCGACACTCCTACGAGCAGTACTTC. It encodes CASSLVFRGRHSYEQYF.

The chain combines TRBV30 with TRBJ1-1, with D hard to call. With 5 bases removed from V and 2 bases from J, the gap between germline ends came to 15 bases. In germline, CDR1 is GTSNPN, CDR2 SVGIG (reference sequence). The CDR3 is 14 residues long. The chain's CDR3 is CAWPFPRKNTEAFF. CDR3 bases: TGTGCCTGGCCGTTCCCCAGAAAAAACACTGAAGCTTTCTTT.

V is TRBV16 and J is TRBJ2-1; D is perhaps TRBD1 or TRBD2 (5 bases each). Trimming cost V 8 bases and J 4 bases, with 15 bases left between them. CDR1 and CDR2 from the germline V gene are KGHSY and FQNENV. This CDR3 has 14 amino acids. The CDR3: CASGRDLLYNEQFF. The CDR3 nucleotides read TGTGCCAGCGGCCGGGACCTACTATACAATGAGCAGTTCTTC.

The rearrangement links TRBV5-4 to TRBJ2-7, with unresolved D. Germline lookup yields CDR1 SGHNT and CDR2 YYREEE (reference sequence). The germline V and J ends were trimmed by 0 bases and 5 bases, with 9 bases remaining between them. CDR3 length equals 13 residues. This CDR3 reads CASSLDTQDEQYF. The CDR3 DNA follows: TGTGCCAGCAGCTTGGACACCCAAGACGAGCAGTACTTC.

J is TRBJ1-1 and V is TRBV2, with no clear D. Germline V gene sequence: CDR1 SNHLY, CDR2 FYNNEI. V was trimmed by 2 bases and J by 2 bases, leaving 6 bases between them. The length of the CDR3 is 13 residues. DNA of the CDR3: TGTGCCAGCAGTGAACGGGAAAACACTGAAGCTTTCTTT. Translation: CASSERENTEAFF.

J is TRBJ2-5 and V is TRBV5-1; D possibly matches TRBD1 or TRBD2 (5 bases each). Germline CDR1 SGHRS, CDR2 YFSETQ. V was shortened by 3 bases and J by 5 bases, with 20 bases between the two germline ends. This CDR3 has 16 amino acids. CDR3 amino acids: CASSYLPRESLETQYF. CDR3 nucleotide sequence: TGCGCCAGCAGCTATCTACCCAGGGAGTCCCTGGAGACCCAGTACTTC.

J is TRBJ2-7 and V is TRBV30; 8 positions match TRBD1. Germline CDR1 and CDR2: GTSNPN and SVGIG (reference sequence). Trimming at V came to 3 bases and at J to 0 bases, leaving 7 bases not matched to a gene. The CDR3 length is 15 residues. The CDR3 DNA sequence: TGTGCCTGGAGAGCCGGGACAGGTCCCTCCTACGAGCAGTACTTC. It is translated as CAWRAGTGPSYEQYF.

Remarks on this clone: At one of its ends the junction is not consistent with the germline gene, which may arise from a read error. This chain connects TRBV10-1 to TRBJ1-2; TRBD1 might be the D (6 bases). CDR3 length: 13 amino acids. CDR1 and CDR2 (germline): WNHNN, SYGVQD (reference sequence). As DNA, the CDR3 is TGCGCCAGCAGTGATTTTTTCGGAGGGACAATGATCTTC. It yields the protein CASSDFFGGTMIF.

This sequence joins TRBV11-1 and TRBJ2-7; the match to TRBD1 covers 9 bases. The J segment lost 2 bases and the V segment lost 3 bases, leaving 2 bases of the junction unmatched. The CDR3 covers 14 residues. In germline, CDR1 is SGHAT, CDR2 FQDESV (reference sequence). Here the CDR3 reads CASSLTGGAYEQYF. The DNA of the CDR3 is TGTGCCAGCAGCTTGACAGGGGGGGCCTACGAGCAGTACTTC.

The V gene is TRBV18, the J gene TRBJ2-2; D call uncertain. Trimming removed 1 base at V and 0 bases at J, with 6 bases between. Germline V gene sequence: CDR1 KGHSH, CDR2 LQKENI. The length of the CDR3 is 15 residues. CDR3 sequence reads: CASSPRDPNTGELFF. Here the CDR3 DNA reads TGTGCCAGCTCACCACGAGACCCGAACACCGGGGAGCTGTTTTTT.

J is TRBJ1-4 and V is TRBV20-1, with unresolved D. Germline V lookup: CDR1 DFQATT, CDR2 SNEGSKA (reference sequence). This CDR3 is built from 11 residues. CDR3 in DNA: TGCAGCGGCAGAAGGAATGAAAAACTGTTTTTT. Amino acids: CSGRRNEKLFF.

This clone was detected only once. The gene calls are TRBV4-1 and TRBJ2-7, with D possibly being TRBD1 (6 bases). Per the germline V gene, CDR1 is MGHRA and CDR2 is YSYEKL. With 4 bases removed from V and 4 bases from J, the gap between germline ends came to 29 bases. The CDR3 spans 19 residues. In DNA form, the CDR3 reads TGCGCCAGCAGCCCAACTTCAACGGTCTCCCGGGACACCCTATACGAGCAGTACTTC. Translating it yields CASSPTSTVSRDTLYEQYF.

The chain employs TRBV6-1 and TRBJ2-3; 7 bases align to TRBD1. CDR1 and CDR2 from the germline V gene are MNHNS and SASEGT. This CDR3 spans 14 amino acids. The trim removed 6 bases at V and 0 bases at J, leaving 3 bases unmatched. The DNA for the CDR3 is TGTGCCAGCAGAGACAGGGCTAGCACAGATACGCAGTATTTT. Protein: CASRDRASTDTQYF.

The chain is built from TRBV6-5 and TRBJ1-2; TRBD1 matches 8 bases. The V segment lost 6 bases and the J segment 0 bases; nucleotides outside the gene matches: 3. The germline V gene has CDR1 MNHEY and CDR2 SVGAGI. The CDR3 runs to 14 residues. CDR3 DNA sequence: TGTGCCAGCAGCAGGACAGGGCCTAACTATGGCTACACCTTC. Protein product: CASSRTGPNYGYTF.